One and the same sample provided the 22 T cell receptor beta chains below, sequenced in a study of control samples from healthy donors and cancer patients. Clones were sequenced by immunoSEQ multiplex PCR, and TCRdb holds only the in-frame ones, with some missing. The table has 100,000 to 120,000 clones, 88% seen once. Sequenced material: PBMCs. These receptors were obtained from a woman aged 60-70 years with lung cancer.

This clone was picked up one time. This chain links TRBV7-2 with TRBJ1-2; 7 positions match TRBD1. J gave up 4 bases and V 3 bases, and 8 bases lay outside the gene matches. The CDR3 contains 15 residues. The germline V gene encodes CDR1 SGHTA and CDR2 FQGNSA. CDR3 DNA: TGTGCCAGCAGCTTGGCGACAGGGTCCTCCTATGGCTACACCTTC. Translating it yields CASSLATGSSYGYTF.

The CDR3 sequence is CASSRDRGTGELFF. In DNA form, the CDR3 reads TGTGCCAGCAGCCGGGACAGGGGAACCGGGGAGCTGTTTTTT. The chain recombines TRBV6-5 with TRBJ2-2; 10 bases fit TRBD1. From germline, CDR1 is MNHEY and CDR2 SVGAGI. CDR3 length equals 14 residues. V lost 6 bases to trimming and J lost 5 bases; unmatched junction nucleotides: 3.

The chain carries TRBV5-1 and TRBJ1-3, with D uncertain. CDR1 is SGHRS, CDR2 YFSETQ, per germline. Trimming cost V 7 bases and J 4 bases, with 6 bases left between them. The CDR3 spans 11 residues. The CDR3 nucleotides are TGCGCCAGCCGGATCGGAAACACCATATATTTT. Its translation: CASRIGNTIYF.

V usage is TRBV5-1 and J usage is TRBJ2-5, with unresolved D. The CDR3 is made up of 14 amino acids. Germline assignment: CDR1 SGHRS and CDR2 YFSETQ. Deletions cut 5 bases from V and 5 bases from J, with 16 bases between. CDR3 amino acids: CASSTPSDDETQYF. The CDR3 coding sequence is TGCGCCAGCAGTACCCCGAGCGACGATGAGACCCAGTACTTC.

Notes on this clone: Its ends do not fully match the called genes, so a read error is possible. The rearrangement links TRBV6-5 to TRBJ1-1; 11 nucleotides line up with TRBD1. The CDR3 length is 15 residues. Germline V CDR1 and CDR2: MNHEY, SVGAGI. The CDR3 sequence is CAGSYIGQGAMQAFF. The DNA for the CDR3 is TGTGCCGGCAGTTATATCGGACAGGGGGCTATGCAGGCTTTCTTT.

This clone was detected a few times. The CDR3: CASSFLSLGPTRTEAFF. In DNA form, the CDR3 reads TGTGCCAGCAGTTTTCTATCGCTAGGGCCGACTAGAACTGAAGCTTTCTTT. This chain joins TRBV28 and TRBJ1-1, with unresolved D. The CDR3 is 17 amino acids. CDR1 and CDR2 from the germline V gene are MDHEN and SYDVKM. V was cut by 3 bases and J by 5 bases, with 22 bases left in between.

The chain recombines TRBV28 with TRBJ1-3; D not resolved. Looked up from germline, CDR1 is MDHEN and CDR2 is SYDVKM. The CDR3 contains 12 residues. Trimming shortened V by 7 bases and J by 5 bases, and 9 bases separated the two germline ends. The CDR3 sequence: CASTPGRNTIYF. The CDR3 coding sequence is TGTGCCAGCACCCCTGGGAGAAACACCATATATTTT.

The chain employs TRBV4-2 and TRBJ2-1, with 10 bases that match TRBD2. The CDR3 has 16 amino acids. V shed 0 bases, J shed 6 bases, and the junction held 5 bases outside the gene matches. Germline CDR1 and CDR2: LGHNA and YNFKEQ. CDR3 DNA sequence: TGTGCCAGCAGCCAAGATTGGACTAGCGGCCGCAATGAGCAGTTCTTC. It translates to CASSQDWTSGRNEQFF.

The CDR3 bases are TGTGCCAGCACTATAGTCCGGGACAGCCACAATGAGCAGTTCTTC. Translating gives CASTIVRDSHNEQFF. The chain carries TRBV6-5 and TRBJ2-1; 7 bases are shared with TRBD1. V was pared by 7 bases and J by 5 bases, with 11 bases of the junction left unmatched. Germline V gene data show CDR1 as MNHEY and CDR2 as SVGAGI. CDR3 length equals 15 residues.

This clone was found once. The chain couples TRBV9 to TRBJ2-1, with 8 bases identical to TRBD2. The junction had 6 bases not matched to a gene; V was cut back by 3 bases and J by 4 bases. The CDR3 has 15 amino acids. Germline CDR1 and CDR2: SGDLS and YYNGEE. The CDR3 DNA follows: TGTGCCAGCAGCGAAGCGGGAGTGGGTTACAATGAGCAGTTCTTC. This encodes CASSEAGVGYNEQFF.

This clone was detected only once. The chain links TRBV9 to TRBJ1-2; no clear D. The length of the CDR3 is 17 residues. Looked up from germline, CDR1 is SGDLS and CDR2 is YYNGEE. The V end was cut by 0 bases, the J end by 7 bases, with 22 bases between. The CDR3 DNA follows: TGTGCCAGCAGCGTAGGCGGGTCGACGGATCGTGGAGGTGGCTACACCTTC. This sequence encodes CASSVGGSTDRGGGYTF.

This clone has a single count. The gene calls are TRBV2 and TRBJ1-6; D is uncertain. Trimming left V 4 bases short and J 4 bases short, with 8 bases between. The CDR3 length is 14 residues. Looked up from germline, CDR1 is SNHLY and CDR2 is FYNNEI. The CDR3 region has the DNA TGTGCCAGCAGTGGGGCGATTTATAATTCACCCCTCCACTTT. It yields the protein CASSGAIYNSPLHF.

The chain's CDR3 is CAIGLAGGRGGELFF. The DNA of the CDR3 is TGTGCCATCGGACTAGCGGGAGGGCGAGGCGGGGAGCTGTTTTTT. This chain connects TRBV3-1 (or the pseudogene TRBV3-2) to TRBJ2-2, with TRBD2 matching 15 bases. Germline CDR1 is LGHDT and CDR2 is YNNKEL (reference sequence). Unmatched junction bases numbered 7, after V lost 10 bases and J lost 7 bases. The CDR3 length is 15 residues.

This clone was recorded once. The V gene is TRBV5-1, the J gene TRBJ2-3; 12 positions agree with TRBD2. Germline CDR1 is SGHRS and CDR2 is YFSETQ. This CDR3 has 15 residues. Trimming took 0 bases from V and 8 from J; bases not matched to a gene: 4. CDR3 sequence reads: CASSLGLAGEGTQYF. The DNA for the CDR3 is TGCGCCAGCAGCTTGGGACTAGCGGGAGAAGGTACGCAGTATTTT.

CDR3 nucleotide sequence: TGTGCCAGCCGACCCGGGACAGGGGTGGACGAGCAGTACTTC. This gives the protein CASRPGTGVDEQYF. V gene TRBV10-3 combines with J gene TRBJ2-7; 10 nucleotides match TRBD1. Germline V gives CDR1 ENHRY, CDR2 SYGVKD. This CDR3 contains 14 residues. V trimming: 10 bases; J trimming: 5 bases; junction bases outside the gene matches: 11.

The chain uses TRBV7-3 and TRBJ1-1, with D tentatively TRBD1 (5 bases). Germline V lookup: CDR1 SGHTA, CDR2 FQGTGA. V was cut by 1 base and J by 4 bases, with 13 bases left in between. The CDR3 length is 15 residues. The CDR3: CASSLSGGRGTEAFF. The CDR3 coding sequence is TGTGCCAGCAGCTTAAGCGGGGGGAGAGGCACTGAAGCTTTCTTT.

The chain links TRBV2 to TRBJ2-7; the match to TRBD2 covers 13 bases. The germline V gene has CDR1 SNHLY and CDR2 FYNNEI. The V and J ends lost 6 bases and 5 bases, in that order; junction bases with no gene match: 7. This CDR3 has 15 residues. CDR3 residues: CASRETSGRANEQYF. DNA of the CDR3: TGTGCCAGCAGAGAAACTAGCGGGAGGGCCAACGAGCAGTACTTC. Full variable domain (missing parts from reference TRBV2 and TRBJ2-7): EPEVTQTPSHQVTQMGQEVILRCVPISNHLYFYWYRQILGQKVEFLVSFYNNEISEKSEIFDDQFSVERPDGSNFTLKIRSTKLEDSAMYFCASRETSGRANEQYFGPGTRLTVT.

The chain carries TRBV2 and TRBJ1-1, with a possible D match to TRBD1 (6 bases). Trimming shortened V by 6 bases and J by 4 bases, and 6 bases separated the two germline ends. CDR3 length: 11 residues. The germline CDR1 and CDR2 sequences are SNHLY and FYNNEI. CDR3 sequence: CASRGGTEAFF. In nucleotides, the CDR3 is TGTGCCAGCAGAGGGGGCACTGAAGCTTTCTTT. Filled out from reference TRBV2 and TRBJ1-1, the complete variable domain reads EPEVTQTPSHQVTQMGQEVILRCVPISNHLYFYWYRQILGQKVEFLVSFYNNEISEKSEIFDDQFSVERPDGSNFTLKIRSTKLEDSAMYFCASRGGTEAFFGQGTRLTVV.

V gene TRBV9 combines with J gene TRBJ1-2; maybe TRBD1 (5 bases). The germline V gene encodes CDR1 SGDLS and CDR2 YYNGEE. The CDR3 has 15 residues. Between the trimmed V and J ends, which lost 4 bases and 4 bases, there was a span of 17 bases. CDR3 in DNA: TGTGCCAGCAGCCCAAGGATCTCCGGGGGCTATGGCTACACCTTC. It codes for CASSPRISGGYGYTF.

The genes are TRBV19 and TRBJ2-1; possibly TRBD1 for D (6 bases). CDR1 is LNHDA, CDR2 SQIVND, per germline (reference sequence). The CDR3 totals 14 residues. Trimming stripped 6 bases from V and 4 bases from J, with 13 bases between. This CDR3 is CASSPTGQYNEQFF. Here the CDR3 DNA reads TGTGCCAGTAGCCCAACCGGACAGTACAATGAGCAGTTCTTC.

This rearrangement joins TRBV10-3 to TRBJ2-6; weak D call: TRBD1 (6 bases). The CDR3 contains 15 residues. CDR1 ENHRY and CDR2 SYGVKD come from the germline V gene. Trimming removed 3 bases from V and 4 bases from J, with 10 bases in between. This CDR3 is CAISDLGQGANVLTF. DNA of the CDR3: TGTGCCATCAGTGATTTAGGACAGGGGGCCAACGTCCTGACTTTC.

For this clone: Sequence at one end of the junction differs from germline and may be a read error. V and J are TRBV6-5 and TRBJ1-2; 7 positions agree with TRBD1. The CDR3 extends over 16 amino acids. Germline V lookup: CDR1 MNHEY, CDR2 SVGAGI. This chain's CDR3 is CVSSYRRGGVPYGYTF. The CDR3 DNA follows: TGTGTCAGCAGTTACCGCAGGGGGGGAGTCCCCTATGGCTACACCTTC.